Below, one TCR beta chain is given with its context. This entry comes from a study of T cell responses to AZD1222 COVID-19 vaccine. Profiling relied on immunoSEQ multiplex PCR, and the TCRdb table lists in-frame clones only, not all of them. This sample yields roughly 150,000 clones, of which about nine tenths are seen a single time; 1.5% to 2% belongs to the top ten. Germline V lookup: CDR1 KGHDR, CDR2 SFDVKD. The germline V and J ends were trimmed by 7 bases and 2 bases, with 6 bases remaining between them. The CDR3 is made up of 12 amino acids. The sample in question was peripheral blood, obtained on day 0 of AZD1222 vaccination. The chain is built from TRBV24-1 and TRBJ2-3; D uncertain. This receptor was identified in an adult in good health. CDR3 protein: CATRDPTDTQYF. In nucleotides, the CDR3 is TGTGCCACCAGGGACCCCACAGATACGCAGTATTTT.